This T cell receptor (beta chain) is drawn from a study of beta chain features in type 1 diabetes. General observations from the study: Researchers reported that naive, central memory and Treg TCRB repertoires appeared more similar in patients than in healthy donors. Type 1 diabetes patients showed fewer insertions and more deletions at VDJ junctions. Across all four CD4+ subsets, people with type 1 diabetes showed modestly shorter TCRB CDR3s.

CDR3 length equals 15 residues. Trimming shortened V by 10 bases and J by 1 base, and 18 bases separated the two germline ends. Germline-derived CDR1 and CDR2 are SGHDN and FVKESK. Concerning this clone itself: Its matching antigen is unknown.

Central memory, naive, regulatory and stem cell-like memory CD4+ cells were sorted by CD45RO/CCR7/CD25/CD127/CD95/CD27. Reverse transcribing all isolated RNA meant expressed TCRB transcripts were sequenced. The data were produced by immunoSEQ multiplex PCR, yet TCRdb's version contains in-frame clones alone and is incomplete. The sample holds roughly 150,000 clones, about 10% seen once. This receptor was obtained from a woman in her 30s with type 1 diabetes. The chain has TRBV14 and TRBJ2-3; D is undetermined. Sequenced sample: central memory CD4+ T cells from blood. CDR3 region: CATPPGGCGTDTQYF. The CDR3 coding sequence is TGTGCCACCCCTCCGGGTGGGTGTGGCACAGATACGCAGTATTTT.